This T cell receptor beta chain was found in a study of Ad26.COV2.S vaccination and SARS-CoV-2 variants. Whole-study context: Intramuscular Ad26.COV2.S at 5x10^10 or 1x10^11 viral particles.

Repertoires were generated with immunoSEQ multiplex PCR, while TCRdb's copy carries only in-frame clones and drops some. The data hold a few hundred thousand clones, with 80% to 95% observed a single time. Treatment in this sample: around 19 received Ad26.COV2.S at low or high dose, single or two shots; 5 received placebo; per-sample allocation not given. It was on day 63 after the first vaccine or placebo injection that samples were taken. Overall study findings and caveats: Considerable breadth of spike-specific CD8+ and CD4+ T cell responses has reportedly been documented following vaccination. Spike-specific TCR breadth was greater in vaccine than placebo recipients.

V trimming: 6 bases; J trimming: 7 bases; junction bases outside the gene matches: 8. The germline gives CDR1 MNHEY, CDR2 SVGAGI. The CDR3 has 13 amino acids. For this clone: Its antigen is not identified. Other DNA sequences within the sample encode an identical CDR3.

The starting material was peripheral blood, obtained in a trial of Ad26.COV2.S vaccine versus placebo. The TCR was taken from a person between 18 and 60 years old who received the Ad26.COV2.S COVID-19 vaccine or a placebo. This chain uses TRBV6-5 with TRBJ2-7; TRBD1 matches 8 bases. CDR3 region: CASRRGQGGEQYF. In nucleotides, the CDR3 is TGTGCCAGCAGAAGAGGACAGGGTGGGGAGCAGTACTTC.